Below are 32 T cell receptor beta chains sequenced from a single sample in a study of blood T cell repertoires in COVID-19. Clones were read by immunoSEQ multiplex PCR, and TCRdb kept only the in-frame ones, dropping some. In the table there are hundreds of thousands of clones, around 90% of which are singletons. The sequencing sample was made of peripheral blood. The receptor source for this set is a woman aged 30 to 39 with COVID-19, enrolled during active disease.

The rearrangement uses TRBV5-4 and TRBJ2-5, with a weak D call TRBD1 (6 bases). Trimming removed 3 bases from V and 5 bases from J, with 11 bases in between. The germline gives CDR1 SGHNT, CDR2 YYREEE (reference sequence). The CDR3 runs to 13 residues. The CDR3 is CASSSRGGETQYF. The CDR3 region has the DNA TGTGCCAGCAGCTCCCGAGGGGGTGAGACCCAGTACTTC.

V is TRBV5-6 and J is TRBJ1-1, with D possibly matching TRBD1 (6 bases). There are 14 residues in the CDR3. The ends were cut back, 2 bases at V and 10 bases at J, with 18 bases in the middle. In germline, CDR1 is SGHDT, CDR2 YYEEEE. The CDR3 DNA sequence: TGTGCCAGCAGCTTAAACAGGGCCAGGGGTCGAGCTTTCTTT. This sequence encodes CASSLNRARGRAFF.

This chain links TRBV6-2 or TRBV6-3 with TRBJ2-1, with TRBD2 identical over 8 bases. Trimming at V came to 6 bases and at J to 0 bases, leaving 4 bases not matched to a gene. The CDR3 sequence is 15 residues long. Germline loops: CDR1 MNHEY, CDR2 SVGEGT. In DNA form, the CDR3 reads TGTGCCAGCAGCCGCAGCGGGAGCTCCTACAATGAGCAGTTCTTC. Residues: CASSRSGSSYNEQFF.

The chain joins TRBV9 to TRBJ2-5; possible D gene TRBD2, 6 bases. The CDR3 is made up of 14 amino acids. Germline CDR1 and CDR2: SGDLS and YYNGEE. The V gene lost 4 bases and the J gene lost 5 bases, with 15 bases spanning the gap. In nucleotides, the CDR3 is TGTGCCAGCAGCAAAAGGGGTAGCGGTGAGACCCAGTACTTC. This translates into CASSKRGSGETQYF.

The chain carries TRBV10-3 and TRBJ2-3; 10 positions match TRBD2. CDR3 length: 16 residues. CDR1 and CDR2 from the germline V gene are ENHRY and SYGVKD. With V trimmed by 2 bases and J by 5 bases, 7 bases remained unmatched. This CDR3 is CAISETAGGPGDTQYF. CDR3 sequence (DNA): TGTGCCATCAGTGAGACAGCGGGGGGGCCTGGAGATACGCAGTATTTT.

This sequence joins TRBV27 and TRBJ1-1; maybe TRBD1 (5 bases). Germline lookup yields CDR1 MNHEY and CDR2 SMNVEV (reference sequence). The CDR3 has 15 residues. V gave up 6 bases and J gave up 1 base, with 15 bases separating them. The CDR3 DNA sequence: TGTGCCAGCAGAAGGCAGGGTTTGAGGAACACTGAAGCTTTCTTT. Protein sequence: CASRRQGLRNTEAFF.

V and J are TRBV4-1 and TRBJ2-1; 8 nucleotides line up with TRBD2. V lost 4 bases to trimming and J lost 4 bases; unmatched junction nucleotides: 9. This CDR3 has 16 amino acids. The germline V gene has CDR1 MGHRA and CDR2 YSYEKL. In nucleotides, the CDR3 is TGCGCCAGCAGCCTACCAGGACTAGCCCGATACAATGAGCAGTTCTTC. This gives the protein CASSLPGLARYNEQFF.

The chain recombines TRBV6-2 or TRBV6-3 with TRBJ2-6; 11 nucleotides agree with TRBD1. There are 20 residues in the CDR3. Germline V CDR1 and CDR2: MNHEY, SVGEGT. The ends lost 0 bases at V and 3 bases at J; junction bases unmatched: 10. In nucleotides, the CDR3 is TGTGCCAGCAGTTACTCAGGGATCGGACAGGGGGCAGTTGGGGCCAACGTCCTGACTTTC. Translation gives CASSYSGIGQGAVGANVLTF.

The chain has TRBV10-2 and TRBJ1-4; 10 bases line up with TRBD1. CDR1 and CDR2 from the germline V gene are WSHSY and SAAADI. The V and J ends lost 2 bases and 6 bases, in that order; junction bases with no gene match: 0. The CDR3 runs 14 residues. CDR3 amino acids: CASSEGTGDEKLFF. The CDR3 DNA is TGCGCCAGCAGTGAGGGGACAGGGGATGAAAAACTGTTTTTT.

The J gene is TRBJ2-2, the V gene TRBV27; D might be TRBD2 (7 bases). V was clipped by 4 bases and J by 1 base, with 13 bases between them. The germline V gene has CDR1 MNHEY and CDR2 SMNVEV (reference sequence). CDR3 length equals 16 residues. The CDR3 coding sequence is TGTGCCAGCAGTTCCCCAAGGGGGGGGAACACCGGGGAGCTGTTTTTT. Encoded protein: CASSSPRGGNTGELFF.

V is TRBV24-1 and J is TRBJ1-2, with D unclear. The CDR3 length is 12 residues. The V gene lost 4 bases and the J gene lost 8 bases, with 10 bases spanning the gap. Germline assignment: CDR1 KGHDR and CDR2 SFDVKD. The CDR3 region is CATSEQNWGYTF. The DNA of the CDR3 is TGTGCCACCAGTGAACAGAATTGGGGCTACACCTTC.

V and J are TRBV28 and TRBJ1-2; D may be TRBD1 (6 bases). Germline V lookup: CDR1 MDHEN, CDR2 SYDVKM. V was cut by 5 bases and J by 7 bases, with 11 bases left in between. This CDR3 contains 12 residues. CDR3 residues: CASSTGLAGYTF. CDR3 sequence (DNA): TGTGCCAGCAGTACAGGGTTGGCTGGCTACACCTTC.

The chain carries TRBV28 and TRBJ2-4, with TRBD1 as a possible D gene (5 bases). CDR3 length: 12 residues. The V gene lost 6 bases and the J gene lost 5 bases, with 8 bases spanning the gap. Germline CDR1 MDHEN, CDR2 SYDVKM. CDR3 in DNA: TGTGCCAGCAGCAAGACAGAAAACATTCAGTACTTC. This translates into CASSKTENIQYF.

This sequence joins TRBV5-8 and TRBJ1-6; maybe TRBD1 (6 bases). The germline V gene has CDR1 SGHTS and CDR2 YDEGEE. This CDR3 region has 15 residues. Trimming removed 0 bases from V and 9 bases from J, with 13 bases in between. The CDR3, as DNA: TGTGCCAGCAGCTTGGATGCGGGGGCGCTTTCACCCCTCCACTTT. This gives the protein CASSLDAGALSPLHF.

This chain links TRBV6-2 or TRBV6-3 with TRBJ1-2, with D possibly being TRBD1 (5 bases). The V end lost 4 bases, the J end lost 4 bases, and 10 bases lay between the germline ends. The CDR3 contains 13 residues. Germline CDR1 is MNHEY and CDR2 is SVGEGT. CDR3 DNA sequence: TGTGCCAGCAGTTCAACAGGAGTCTATGGCTACACCTTC. Translating it yields CASSSTGVYGYTF.

The chain recombines TRBV7-8 with TRBJ2-2, with TRBD1 identical over 8 bases. Germline CDR1 SGHVS, CDR2 FQNEAQ. The V segment lost 1 base and the J segment 4 bases; nucleotides outside the gene matches: 5. The CDR3 covers 16 residues. This chain's CDR3 is CASSLVPGQGTGELFF. The CDR3 region has the DNA TGTGCCAGCAGCTTAGTCCCTGGACAGGGCACCGGGGAGCTGTTTTTT.

This chain's CDR3 is CASSTRDSPWAYEQYF. CDR3 nucleotide sequence: TGTGCCAGTAGTACCCGGGACTCACCCTGGGCCTACGAGCAGTACTTC. This chain connects TRBV19 to TRBJ2-7, with D possibly being TRBD2 (6 bases). Germline CDR1 is LNHDA and CDR2 is SQIVND (reference sequence). The CDR3 is made up of 16 amino acids. The ends were cut back, 4 bases at V and 2 bases at J, with 18 bases in the middle.

This chain connects TRBV18 to TRBJ1-5; D gene uncertain. In germline, CDR1 is KGHSH, CDR2 LQKENI. V lost 6 bases to trimming and J lost 2 bases, with 17 bases between them. This CDR3 has 16 residues. DNA for the CDR3: TGTGCCAGCTCGCCTCTCGAGGGCATTGGCAATCAGCCCCAGCATTTT. Translated: CASSPLEGIGNQPQHF.

V is TRBV11-3 and J is TRBJ2-7; D is unclear. The CDR3 covers 14 residues. With 0 bases removed from V and 7 bases from J, the gap between germline ends came to 13 bases. Germline V gene lookup returns CDR1 SGHNT and CDR2 YENEEA. The CDR3: CASSLDLTRNEQYF. DNA for the CDR3: TGTGCCAGCAGCTTAGATCTAACCAGGAATGAGCAGTACTTC.

V is TRBV7-6 and J is TRBJ2-7, with D possibly being TRBD1 (6 bases). V lost 1 base, J lost 4 bases, and 14 bases lay in between. CDR3 size: 15 residues. Germline CDR1 reads SGHVS; CDR2 reads FNYEAQ. The CDR3 coding sequence is TGTGCCAGCAGCTTAGTTGGGGGCCCGGGGTACGAGCAGTACTTC. Translated, it gives CASSLVGGPGYEQYF. Filled out from reference TRBV7-6 and TRBJ2-7, the complete variable domain reads GAGVSQSPRYKVTKRGQDVALRCDPISGHVSLYWYRQALGQGPEFLTYFNYEAQQDKSGLPNDRFSAERPEGSISTLTIQRTEQRDSAMYRCASSLVGGPGYEQYFGPGTRLTVT.

The genes are TRBV7-6 and TRBJ2-2; D might be TRBD1 (6 bases). Trimming pared 5 bases from V and 0 bases from J, leaving 16 bases between. The CDR3 consists of 17 residues. Per germline, CDR1 SGHVS and CDR2 FNYEAQ. In DNA, the CDR3 is TGTGCCAGCAGCCCGATGACAGGAGGTCCGAACACCGGGGAGCTGTTTTTT. Protein: CASSPMTGGPNTGELFF.

The rearrangement links TRBV4-3 to TRBJ2-4, with 8 bases aligning to TRBD2. The CDR3 has 20 amino acids. CDR1 is LGHNA, CDR2 YSLEER, per germline. V shed 0 bases, J shed 0 bases, and the junction held 13 bases outside the gene matches. The CDR3 nucleotides are TGCGCCAGCAGCCAAGACGCTCAGGCGGGGGGACAACTAGCCAAAAACATTCAGTACTTC. This gives the protein CASSQDAQAGGQLAKNIQYF.

The chain has TRBV6-5 and TRBJ1-6, with D hard to call. The CDR3 contains 14 residues. The germline V and J ends were trimmed by 5 bases and 13 bases, with 18 bases remaining between them. Germline V gene sequence: CDR1 MNHEY, CDR2 SVGAGI. In nucleotides, the CDR3 is TGTGCCAGCAGTCCAAGGACTGCCGTTGATCCCCTCCACTTT. It specifies CASSPRTAVDPLHF.

This clone showed up just a few times. V is TRBV6-4 and J is TRBJ2-1, with 8 bases aligning to TRBD2. Germline CDR1 reads MRHNA; CDR2 reads SNTAGT. The trim removed 3 bases at V and 8 bases at J, leaving 9 bases unmatched. The CDR3 extends over 15 amino acids. For the CDR3, the DNA is TGTGCCAGCAGTGAAGGTTCCTTAGCGGGACATGAGCAGTTCTTC. Protein: CASSEGSLAGHEQFF.

The rearrangement joins TRBV6-5 to TRBJ2-7; possibly TRBD2 for D (5 bases). The CDR3 loop spans 15 amino acids. The V and J ends lost 0 bases and 4 bases respectively, with 13 bases between them. Germline V gene data show CDR1 as MNHEY and CDR2 as SVGAGI. CDR3 DNA: TGTGCCAGCAGTTACTCGGACTCTTCGGGATACGAGCAGTACTTC. Its protein product is CASSYSDSSGYEQYF.

The chain is built from TRBV18 and TRBJ1-2; TRBD1 agrees at 11 bases. There are 19 residues in the CDR3. The V and J ends lost 3 bases and 4 bases, in that order; junction bases with no gene match: 16. Germline V gives CDR1 KGHSH, CDR2 LQKENI. Written as DNA, the CDR3 is TGTGCCAGCTCACCGGTGGCGGGACAGGGGGTGGTGGACTTCTATGGCTACACCTTC. Its protein product is CASSPVAGQGVVDFYGYTF.

Remarks on this clone: One junction end does not reproduce the germline sequence, and a read error may be involved. The CDR3 spells CASSLWPTWAF. The CDR3 DNA is TGTGCCAGCAGTTTATGGCCTACTTGGGCTTTT. The V call is TRBV12-3 or TRBV12-4, the J call TRBJ1-3; D gene ambiguous. The CDR3 consists of 11 residues.

The rearrangement uses TRBV28 and TRBJ2-3, with TRBD2 identical over 7 bases. The CDR3 extends over 14 amino acids. Looked up from germline, CDR1 is MDHEN and CDR2 is SYDVKM. V dropped 3 bases and J dropped 3; count of bases not matched to a gene: 3. The CDR3 loop is CASSLSSGTDTQYF. The CDR3 region has the DNA TGTGCCAGCAGTTTGTCTAGCGGTACAGATACGCAGTATTTT. Full variable domain (remainder filled in from reference TRBV28 and TRBJ2-3): DVKVTQSSRYLVKRTGEKVFLECVQDMDHENMFWYRQDPGLGLRLIYFSYDVKMKEKGDIPEGYSVSREKKERFSLILESASTNQTSMYLCASSLSSGTDTQYFGPGTRLTVL.

The chain employs TRBV6-2 or TRBV6-3 and TRBJ1-2, with D perhaps matching TRBD1 (5 bases). The germline CDR1 and CDR2 sequences are MNHEY and SVGEGT. This CDR3 has 13 residues. V was shortened by 6 bases and J by 8 bases, with 16 bases between the two germline ends. This CDR3 reads CASSSRETGGYTF. CDR3 nucleotides: TGTGCCAGCAGCTCCAGGGAAACGGGCGGCTACACCTTC.

The rearrangement uses TRBV5-1 and TRBJ2-3; D gene uncertain. Trimming took off 0 bases at V and 0 bases at J, with 14 bases between the two ends. Germline V CDR1 and CDR2: SGHRS, YFSETQ. This CDR3 comprises 17 residues. The CDR3 bases are TGCGCCAGCAGCTTGGGTGGTGGAGTCTACAGCACAGATACGCAGTATTTT. As protein: CASSLGGGVYSTDTQYF.

The CDR3 sequence: CASGLSFQGSSGANVLTF. CDR3 in DNA: TGTGCTAGTGGTTTGAGTTTTCAGGGATCTTCTGGGGCCAACGTCCTGACTTTC. This rearrangement joins TRBV12-5 to TRBJ2-6; the D gene is possibly TRBD1 (5 bases). The CDR3 sequence is 18 residues long. The germline V and J ends were trimmed by 2 bases and 1 base, with 15 bases remaining between them. The germline V gene encodes CDR1 LGHNT and CDR2 FRNRAP.

The gene calls are TRBV7-2 and TRBJ1-1, with 7 bases lining up with TRBD1. The CDR3 spans 12 residues. Looked up from germline, CDR1 is SGHTA and CDR2 is FQGNSA. V dropped 6 bases and J dropped 6; count of bases not matched to a gene: 4. CDR3: CASSVQGPEAFF. Written as DNA, the CDR3 is TGTGCCAGCAGTGTACAGGGGCCTGAAGCTTTCTTT.